Shown below are 11 T cell receptor beta chains from a single sample sequenced in a study of blood T cell repertoires in COVID-19. The table came from immunoSEQ multiplex PCR; TCRdb's copy has only in-frame clones and leaves some out. The sample contains roughly 150,000 clones, over 75% of which appear only once. Sequencing was carried out using peripheral blood. These receptors were collected from a man in his sixties with active or convalescent COVID-19.

The chain couples TRBV3-1 (or the pseudogene TRBV3-2) to TRBJ1-1; possibly TRBD1 for D (6 bases). The CDR3 is 15 residues long. Germline CDR1 is LGHDT and CDR2 is YNNKEL (reference sequence). Trimming took off 0 bases at V and 1 base at J, with 9 bases between the two ends. The CDR3 spells CASSQDGTQNTEAFF. The CDR3 DNA sequence: TGTGCCAGCAGCCAAGACGGGACACAGAACACTGAAGCTTTCTTT.

The V gene is TRBV6-5, the J gene TRBJ2-3; 12 nucleotides match TRBD2. CDR1 is MNHEY and CDR2 is SVGAGI in the germline V gene. J gave up 0 bases and V 4 bases, and 2 bases lay outside the gene matches. This CDR3 comprises 16 residues. In nucleotides, the CDR3 is TGTGCCAGCAGTTTGGGACTAGCGGGCAGCACAGATACGCAGTATTTT. Residues: CASSLGLAGSTDTQYF.

V is TRBV29-1 and J is TRBJ2-3, with 8 bases identical to TRBD2. The junction had 21 bases not matched to a gene; V was cut back by 6 bases and J by 4 bases. Germline CDR1 SQVTM, CDR2 ANQGSEA. The CDR3 is 18 residues long. The CDR3 here is CSVLRPGPSGRSADTQYF. DNA for the CDR3: TGCAGCGTCCTACGCCCCGGACCAAGCGGGAGATCGGCAGATACGCAGTATTTT.

The V gene is TRBV19, the J gene TRBJ1-2; D is possibly TRBD1 (6 bases). V lost 0 bases and J lost 2, with 19 bases in between. Germline CDR1 is LNHDA and CDR2 is SQIVND (reference sequence). The CDR3 length is 18 residues. CDR3 in DNA: TGTGCCAGTAGTATAGAGGGAATGGACAGCAGCTTCAACTATGGCTACACCTTC. Translation gives CASSIEGMDSSFNYGYTF.

The chain is built from TRBV5-4 and TRBJ1-1; no firm D call. Germline V gene data show CDR1 as SGHNT and CDR2 as YYREEE (reference sequence). The CDR3 length is 14 residues. The germline V and J ends were trimmed by 4 bases and 0 bases, with 10 bases remaining between them. The CDR3 spells CASSQFGVNTEAFF. DNA for the CDR3: TGTGCCAGCAGCCAGTTCGGGGTGAACACTGAAGCTTTCTTT.

This clone was seen only once. The genes are TRBV7-2 and TRBJ2-7; tentatively, D is TRBD2 (6 bases). Trimming took off 1 base at V and 6 bases at J, with 13 bases between the two ends. CDR3 length equals 14 residues. Germline CDR1 SGHTA, CDR2 FQGNSA. Written as DNA, the CDR3 is TGTGCCAGCAGCTTAGGGGGGACTTCGGGCGAGCAGTACTTC. The encoded protein is CASSLGGTSGEQYF. Full variable domain (remainder filled in from reference TRBV7-2 and TRBJ2-7): GAGVSQSPSNKVTEKGKDVELRCDPISGHTALYWYRQSLGQGLEFLIYFQGNSAPDKSGLPSDRFSAERTGGSVSTLTIQRTQQEDSAVYLCASSLGGTSGEQYFGPGTRLTVT.

The chain couples TRBV5-1 to TRBJ1-2, with TRBD1 identical over 9 bases. J was trimmed by 3 bases and V by 4 bases; bases with no gene match: 10. Germline-derived CDR1 and CDR2 are SGHRS and YFSETQ. The CDR3 sequence is 16 residues long. The DNA for the CDR3 is TGCGCCAGCAGCGCACGCGACAGGGGGGCGGACTATGGCTACACCTTC. Translation gives CASSARDRGADYGYTF.

This sequence joins TRBV5-1 and TRBJ1-5; TRBD1 aligns across 12 bases. CDR3 length: 15 residues. CDR1 SGHRS and CDR2 YFSETQ come from the germline V gene. V shed 5 bases and J 5 bases; nucleotides not matched to a gene: 5. Here the CDR3 reads CASRDGTGGDQPQHF. As DNA, the CDR3 is TGCGCCAGCAGGGACGGGACAGGGGGCGATCAGCCCCAGCATTTT.

The chain links TRBV12-3 or TRBV12-4 to TRBJ2-7, with unresolved D. This CDR3 region has 12 residues. Deletions cut 5 bases from V and 3 bases from J, with 8 bases between. CDR3 amino acids: CASSPLRYEQYF. CDR3 nucleotide sequence: TGTGCCAGCAGTCCTCTTCGCTACGAGCAGTACTTC.

The chain is built from TRBV6-1 and TRBJ1-6; maybe TRBD1 (5 bases). V lost 3 bases, J lost 9 bases, and 12 bases lay in between. This CDR3 comprises 14 residues. Per germline, CDR1 MNHNS and CDR2 SASEGT. Here the CDR3 reads CASSERQGGSPLHF. The CDR3, as DNA: TGTGCCAGCAGTGAGCGTCAGGGCGGTTCACCCCTCCACTTT.

The chain is built from TRBV2 and TRBJ2-7; TRBD1 matches at 8 bases. This CDR3 has 14 residues. With V trimmed by 7 bases and J by 7 bases, 12 bases remained unmatched. Germline loops: CDR1 SNHLY, CDR2 FYNNEI. For the CDR3, the DNA is TGTGCCAGCACCATAGGACAGGGTCCCCCGGAGCAGTACTTC. The encoded protein is CASTIGQGPPEQYF.